This TCR beta chain derives from a study of shared clonotypes between healthy human individuals. Regarding the study as a whole: Approximately 5% of naive CD4 clonotypes were shared across four donors.

The CDR3 runs to 14 residues. With V trimmed by 3 bases and J by 5 bases, 5 bases remained unmatched. Germline V gene data show CDR1 as SQVTM and CDR2 as ANQGSEA. Using immunoSEQ multiplex PCR, the repertoire was profiled, and TCRdb retains in-frame clones only, with some absent. The sample shows approximately 1.4 million clones, about 98% of them seen only once. Turning to this clone: Its antigen remains unidentified.

The sample comprised naive CD4+ T cells sorted from blood. Subset noted: CD45RA+ positively selected. This chain connects TRBV29-1 to TRBJ2-2, with 8 nucleotides matching TRBD1. The receptor's source is a man younger than 40 in good health. The CDR3 loop is CSVDGQGSTGELFF. DNA of the CDR3: TGCAGCGTTGATGGACAGGGTTCTACCGGGGAGCTGTTTTTT.